This T cell receptor beta chain stems from a study of cytomegalovirus exposure and HLA in healthy donors. Overall study: The same platform was used for the roughly 110 validation repertoires as for the 666 first-cohort repertoires, as reported in a later analysis. Study observations and caveats: Three chains linked to CMV were shown in vitro to be specific for CMV antigens. Associated with cytomegalovirus, according to the listing, were 150 to 200 TCR beta chains.

Points on this clone: What it recognizes is unknown.

Per germline, CDR1 SGHDT and CDR2 YYEEEE. The CDR3 covers 16 residues. V shed 4 bases and J 7 bases; nucleotides not matched to a gene: 12. Repertoires were generated with immunoSEQ multiplex PCR, while TCRdb's copy carries only in-frame clones and drops some. Of 95,000 to 150,000 clones detected, approximately 95% appear once; the ten largest clones hold 1.7%. Sequenced input: PBMCs. The V call is TRBV5-6, the J call TRBJ2-7; 12 bases map to TRBD2. The receptor comes from a man aged 18 to 30 in good health and CMV-seronegative. DNA of the CDR3: TGTGCCAGCAGCCCTATAACTAGCGGGAGGCTCCAGGAGCAGTACTTC. It translates to CASSPITSGRLQEQYF.